This T cell receptor (beta chain) stems from a study of blood T cell repertoires in COVID-19. Method: immunoSEQ multiplex PCR; TCRdb's copy keeps in-frame clones and lacks some. Of about 220,000 clones in the sample, under 90% were seen once. The length of the CDR3 is 13 residues. V lost 4 bases, J lost 3 bases, and 10 bases lay in between. Germline lookup yields CDR1 MGHDK and CDR2 SYGVNS. This sequence was found in a woman aged 40 to 49 with active or convalescent COVID-19. Sequenced: peripheral blood. The chain is built from TRBV25-1 and TRBJ2-7; a possible D gene is TRBD1 (6 bases). The CDR3 DNA reads TGTGCCAGCAGTGGGACAGATCTCTACGAGCAGTACTTC. Residues: CASSGTDLYEQYF.